This TCR beta chain is from a study of technical replicates of blood from a handful of donors (dated by TCRdb to 2015 to 2018). The method behind the library was the immunoSEQ multiplex PCR assay. TCRdb retrieved this table from immuneACCESS and kept in-frame rearrangements only. Not all clones are present; in checked studies, unresolved V genes account for under half, and no reason is known for the remainder. The sample table contains some 50,000 clones; only one count was recorded for around 95% of them. 0.22% of the sample is in the top ten clones. With respect to this clone: Its antigen is still unknown. Base qualities are missing; no much larger clone stands one base away.

The germline V and J ends show losses of 5 bases and 0 bases respectively, and no gene match explains 2 bases of the junction. Inclusive of the bounding cysteine and phenylalanine, the CDR3 is 14 residues long. Just the 42-base CDR3 DNA is kept, in frame starting at base 1. The CDR1 and CDR2 encoded by the germline V gene are SGHDN and FVKESK. The sample comprised T cells isolated from PBMCs. The sequence derives from a human donor in good health. The sequence is built from TRBV14 and TRBJ1-1; 8 bases in between match TRBD1. The CDR3 loop reads CASSRQGMNTEAFF. The DNA sequence is as follows: TGTGCCAGCAGCAGACAGGGGATGAACACTGAAGCTTTCTTT.